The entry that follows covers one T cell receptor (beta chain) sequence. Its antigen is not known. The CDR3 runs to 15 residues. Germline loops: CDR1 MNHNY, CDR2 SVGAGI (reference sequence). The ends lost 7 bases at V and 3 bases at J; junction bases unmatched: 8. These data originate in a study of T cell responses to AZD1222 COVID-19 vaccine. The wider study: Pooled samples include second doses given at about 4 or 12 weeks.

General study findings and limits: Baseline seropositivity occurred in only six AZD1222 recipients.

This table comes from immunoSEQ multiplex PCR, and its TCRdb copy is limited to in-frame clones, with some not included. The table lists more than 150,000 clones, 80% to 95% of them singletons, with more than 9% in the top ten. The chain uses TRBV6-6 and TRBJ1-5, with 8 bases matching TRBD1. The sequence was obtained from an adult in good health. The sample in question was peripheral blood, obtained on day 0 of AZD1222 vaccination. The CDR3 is CASKADRVSNQPQHF. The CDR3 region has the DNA TGTGCCAGCAAGGCGGACAGGGTTTCCAATCAGCCCCAGCATTTT.